These 16 T cell receptor beta chains were sequenced from one sample in a study of post-analysis software for immune sequencing data. Overall study findings and caveats: Higher frequency in patients than in controls was seen for five TRBV segments, with TRBV5-6, TRBV5-1 and TRBV20-1 among them.

Unique molecular identifiers were built into the TCR beta cDNA libraries. TCRdb reprocessed the PCR reads with MiXCR, giving one entry per CDR3 protein. The repertoire has fewer than 550,000 distinct CDR3 sequences, around a third of them found once; the top ten carry around 6%. These receptors have no identified antigens. Material for sequencing was blood. The source is a girl under 18 with multiple sclerosis.

The V and J genes are TRBV5-1 and TRBJ1-2, with TRBD1 identical over 9 bases. Germline trimming cut 3 bases from V and 0 bases from J; bases unmatched to any gene: 3. The CDR3 is made up of 15 amino acids. The germline gives CDR1 SGHRS, CDR2 YFSETQ. CDR3 DNA: TGCGCCAGCAGCTGGGGACAGGGCGCTAACTATGGCTACACCTTC. This codes for CASSWGQGANYGYTF.

This clonotype was observed a few times. This chain links TRBV7-2 with TRBJ2-1; perhaps TRBD2 as D (7 bases). Germline V gene sequence: CDR1 SGHTA, CDR2 FQGNSA. The CDR3 contains 17 residues. V was trimmed by 2 bases and J by 2 bases, leaving 16 bases between them. The CDR3 region has the DNA TGTGCCAGCAGCTTAAACCCCTGGGGGGGCCCCTACAATGAGCAGTTCTTC. Translated: CASSLNPWGGPYNEQFF. Filled out from reference TRBV7-2 and TRBJ2-1, the complete variable domain reads GAGVSQSPSNKVTEKGKDVELRCDPISGHTALYWYRQSLGQGLEFLIYFQGNSAPDKSGLPSDRFSAERTGGSVSTLTIQRTQQEDSAVYLCASSLNPWGGPYNEQFFGPGTRLTVL.

A few counts support this clonotype. The chain uses TRBV7-9 and TRBJ1-1; D might be TRBD1 (5 bases). The CDR3 is 14 residues long. The V gene's germline CDR1 is SEHNR and CDR2 FQNEAQ (reference sequence). Trimming removed 5 bases from V and 2 bases from J, with 12 bases in between. This CDR3 is CASSQTGGNTEAFF. The CDR3, as DNA: TGTGCCAGCAGCCAAACTGGGGGAAACACTGAAGCTTTCTTT.

The gene calls are TRBV5-1 and TRBJ2-7; 7 bases line up with TRBD1. Germline V gene data show CDR1 as SGHRS and CDR2 as YFSETQ. The CDR3 length is 17 residues. The V segment lost 5 bases and the J segment 2 bases; nucleotides outside the gene matches: 16. The CDR3, as DNA: TGCGCCAGCAGTTTTGGAATCCGGACAGGAAACACCTACGAGCAGTACTTC. This codes for CASSFGIRTGNTYEQYF.

V usage is TRBV5-5 and J usage is TRBJ2-4, with TRBD1 as a possible D gene (6 bases). Judging by the DNA end, TRBJ2-7 fits better; the J call may be wrong. CDR3 length equals 15 residues. Germline CDR1 SGHKS, CDR2 YYEKEE (reference sequence). CDR3 sequence: CASSLAEGGRGEQYF. CDR3 DNA sequence: TGTGCCAGCAGCTTGGCCGAAGGGGGAAGGGGCGAGCAGTACTTC.

This CDR3 is CASSPSRDSYDNEQFF. CDR3 bases: TGTGCCAGCAGCCCTTCGAGGGACTCCTACGACAATGAGCAGTTCTTC. The rearrangement uses TRBV4-2 and TRBJ2-1, with D perhaps matching TRBD2 (6 bases). Trimming left V 4 bases short and J 5 bases short, with 18 bases between. The CDR3 is made up of 16 amino acids. From germline, CDR1 is LGHNA and CDR2 YNFKEQ.

This clonotype has only a few counts. V gene TRBV28 combines with J gene TRBJ1-2; D perhaps matches TRBD1 (5 bases). Germline CDR1 reads MDHEN; CDR2 reads SYDVKM. V lost 6 bases to trimming and J lost 7 bases, with 15 bases between them. The CDR3 totals 13 residues. CDR3 amino acids: CASRPQGTGGYTF. Here the CDR3 DNA reads TGTGCCAGCAGACCTCAGGGTACAGGTGGCTACACCTTC.

This clonotype was picked up a small number of times. The chain combines TRBV28 with TRBJ1-2, with 9 bases aligning to TRBD1. V was pared by 3 bases and J by 8 bases, with 7 bases of the junction left unmatched. The CDR3 loop spans 14 amino acids. CDR1 is MDHEN, CDR2 SYDVKM, per germline. The CDR3 reads CASSFRDRVAGYTF. The CDR3 DNA is TGTGCCAGCAGTTTCCGGGACAGGGTAGCAGGCTACACCTTC.

This clonotype has at least ten counts. The CDR3 is CASSVVAGNYGYTF. CDR3 sequence (DNA): TGTGCCAGCAGCGTAGTCGCAGGGAACTATGGCTACACCTTC. The V and J genes are TRBV9 and TRBJ1-2; TRBD1 is a possible D gene (5 bases). V was pared by 0 bases and J by 2 bases, with 8 bases between. The CDR3 is 14 amino acids. CDR1 and CDR2 from the germline V gene are SGDLS and YYNGEE.

This sequence joins TRBV20-1 and TRBJ2-2; no firm D call. The germline V and J ends were trimmed by 2 bases and 4 bases, with 23 bases remaining between them. Per the germline V gene, CDR1 is DFQATT and CDR2 is SNEGSKA (reference sequence). This CDR3 has 18 amino acids. The CDR3 coding sequence is TGCAGTGCTAGAACCTACGCAACAACTTCGGTGTCCACCGGGGAGCTGTTTTTT. Amino acid sequence: CSARTYATTSVSTGELFF.

The V call is TRBV5-1, the J call TRBJ2-1, with D unresolved. The germline V gene has CDR1 SGHRS and CDR2 YFSETQ. This CDR3 has 14 residues. With 9 bases removed from V and 4 bases from J, the gap between germline ends came to 17 bases. The CDR3 DNA sequence: TGCGCCACCCGGAGATCAGAAACTTACAATGAGCAGTTCTTC. This sequence encodes CATRRSETYNEQFF.

This rearrangement joins TRBV6-6 to TRBJ1-2, with D unresolved. Germline loops: CDR1 MNHNY, CDR2 SVGAGI (reference sequence). V lost 6 bases to trimming and J lost 7 bases, with 9 bases between them. The length of the CDR3 is 11 residues. In DNA form, the CDR3 reads TGTGCCAGCAGCCCCGGTCCTGGCTACACCTTC. Protein product: CASSPGPGYTF.

The chain carries TRBV2 and TRBJ2-1; 10 positions match TRBD1. The CDR3 covers 14 residues. Germline V gene sequence: CDR1 SNHLY, CDR2 FYNNEI. The ends lost 4 bases at V and 5 bases at J; junction bases unmatched: 2. The CDR3 DNA reads as TGTGCCAGCAGTGGGGACAGGGGCAACAATGAGCAGTTCTTC. Its protein product is CASSGDRGNNEQFF.

This clonotype was counted between two and nine times. The CDR3 protein is CSAAGDLSGGLYGTQYF. CDR3 sequence (DNA): TGCAGTGCTGCGGGGGACTTAAGCGGGGGGCTGTATGGGACCCAGTACTTC. The chain links TRBV20-1 to TRBJ2-5; 9 nucleotides agree with TRBD2. Trimming at V came to 5 bases and at J to 7 bases, leaving 20 bases not matched to a gene. Per the germline V gene, CDR1 is DFQATT and CDR2 is SNEGSKA (reference sequence). CDR3 length: 17 amino acids.

This clonotype was found a few times. The chain recombines TRBV7-2 with TRBJ2-5; D gene unclear. V was shortened by 5 bases and J by 1 base, with 11 bases between the two germline ends. The germline CDR1 and CDR2 sequences are SGHTA and FQGNSA. The CDR3 totals 14 residues. CDR3 region: CASSRISVQETQYF. For the CDR3, the DNA is TGTGCCAGCAGCCGAATCTCGGTCCAAGAGACCCAGTACTTC.

This clonotype was detected only a few times. V is TRBV5-1 and J is TRBJ1-6; TRBD1 matches at 8 bases. Germline CDR1 is SGHRS and CDR2 is YFSETQ. The junction had 4 bases not matched to a gene; V was cut back by 4 bases and J by 7 bases. The CDR3 has 14 residues. CDR3 loop: CASSAGQENSPLHF. Written as DNA, the CDR3 is TGCGCCAGCAGCGCGGGACAGGAGAATTCACCCCTCCACTTT.